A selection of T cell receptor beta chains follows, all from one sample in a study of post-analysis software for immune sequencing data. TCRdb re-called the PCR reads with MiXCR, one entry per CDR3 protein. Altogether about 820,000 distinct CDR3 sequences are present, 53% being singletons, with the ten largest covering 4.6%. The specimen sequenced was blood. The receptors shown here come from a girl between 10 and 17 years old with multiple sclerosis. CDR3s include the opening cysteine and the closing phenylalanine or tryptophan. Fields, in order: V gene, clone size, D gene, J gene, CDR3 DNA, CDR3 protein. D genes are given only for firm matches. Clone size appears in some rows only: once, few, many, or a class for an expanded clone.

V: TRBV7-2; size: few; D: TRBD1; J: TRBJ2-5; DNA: TGTGCCAGCAGCCAACAGACGGGACAGGGAAAAGAGACCCAGTACTTC; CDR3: CASSQQTGQGKETQYF
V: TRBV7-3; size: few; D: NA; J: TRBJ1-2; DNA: TGTGCCAGCAGCTTAACAGGGCAGGGAACCTATGGCTACACCTTC; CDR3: CASSLTGQGTYGYTF
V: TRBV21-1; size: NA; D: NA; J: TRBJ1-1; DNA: TGTGCCAGCAGCCTGCCCCGGGGAAGGGAGCGGGCACTGTCGGTGAACACTGAAGCTTTCTTT; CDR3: CASSLPRGRERALSVNTEAFF
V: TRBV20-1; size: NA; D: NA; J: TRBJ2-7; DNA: TGCAGTGCTAGAGTTCCCGGGAGTGACTCCTACGAGCAGTACTTC; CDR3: CSARVPGSDSYEQYF
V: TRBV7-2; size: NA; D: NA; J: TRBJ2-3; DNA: TGTGCCAGTGGGAGGGGGGGCCTTCTAGATACGCAGTATTTT; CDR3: CASGRGGLLDTQYF
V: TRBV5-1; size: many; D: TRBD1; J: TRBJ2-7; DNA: TGTGCCAGCAGTTCGGACAGGGGTAGCTACGAGCAGTACTTC; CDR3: CASSSDRGSYEQYF
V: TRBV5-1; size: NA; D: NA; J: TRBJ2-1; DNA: TGCGCCAGCGGCTTGGTTAATGAGCAGTTCTTC; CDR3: CASGLVNEQFF
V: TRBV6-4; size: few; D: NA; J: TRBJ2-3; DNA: TGTGCCAGCAGTGACAAGCCCGGGACAGATACGCAGTATTTT; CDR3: CASSDKPGTDTQYF
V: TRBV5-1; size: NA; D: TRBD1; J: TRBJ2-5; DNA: TGCGCCAGCAGCTCTTCAGGGGGCGGCGAGACCCAGTACTTC; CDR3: CASSSSGGGETQYF
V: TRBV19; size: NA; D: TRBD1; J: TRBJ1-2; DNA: TGTGCCAGTAAGACAGGGGGCGCGTACGGCTACACCTTC; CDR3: CASKTGGAYGYTF
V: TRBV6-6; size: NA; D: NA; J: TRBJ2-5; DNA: TGTGCCAGCAGTTACTTATGGGGGGCAGGGACCTATGAAGAGCAGTACTTC; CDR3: CASSYLWGAGTYEEQYF
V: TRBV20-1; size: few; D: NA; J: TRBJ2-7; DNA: TGCAGTGCGAGCTACAACGACAGCCTCAAGCAGTACTTC; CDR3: CSASYNDSLKQYF
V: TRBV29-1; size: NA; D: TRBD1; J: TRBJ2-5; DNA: TGCAGCGTTGGGACAGGGTGGGAGACCCAGTACTTC; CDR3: CSVGTGWETQYF
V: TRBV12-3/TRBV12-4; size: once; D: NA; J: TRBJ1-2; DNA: TGTGCCAGCAGTTTTCCGGCAGGGTTAAACTATGGCTACACCTTC; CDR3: CASSFPAGLNYGYTF
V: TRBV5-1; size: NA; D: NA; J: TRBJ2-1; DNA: TGCGCCAGCACCCGACTAGGGCGGGAAACTTTCAATGAGCAGTTCTTC; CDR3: CASTRLGRETFNEQFF
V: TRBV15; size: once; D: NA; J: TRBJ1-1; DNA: TGTGCCACCAGCAGAGACTTTGGCCCGAACACTGAAGCTTTCTTT; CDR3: CATSRDFGPNTEAFF
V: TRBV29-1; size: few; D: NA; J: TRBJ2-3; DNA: TGCAGCGTCCACAGCCCCGGGACACCACTAGCAGATACGCAGTATTTT; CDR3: CSVHSPGTPLADTQYF
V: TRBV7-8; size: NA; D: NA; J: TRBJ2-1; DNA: TGTGCCAGCAGGACCTTCGACGGCTACAATGAGCAGTTCTTC; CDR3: CASRTFDGYNEQFF
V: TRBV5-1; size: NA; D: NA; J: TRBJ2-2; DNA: TGCGCCAGCGAAGGAGGACTATCAGCCGGGGAGCTGTTTTTT; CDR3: CASEGGLSAGELFF
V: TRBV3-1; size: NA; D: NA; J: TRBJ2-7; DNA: TGTGCCAGCACCGCAGGACGGCGGGGCCCCTACGAGCAGTACTTC; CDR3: CASTAGRRGPYEQYF
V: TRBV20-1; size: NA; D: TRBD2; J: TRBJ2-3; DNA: TGCAGTGCTAGAGGGCGTAGCGGGACAGATACGCAGTATTTT; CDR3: CSARGRSGTDTQYF
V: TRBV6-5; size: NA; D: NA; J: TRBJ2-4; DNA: TGTGCCAGCAGTAATCAAGCGGGTCCCAAAAACATTCAGTACTTC; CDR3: CASSNQAGPKNIQYF
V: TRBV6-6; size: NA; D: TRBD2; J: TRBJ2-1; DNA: TGTGCCAGCAGTTACTCGCCGAGGGGGACTAGCCTGAGGAATGAGCAGTTCTTC; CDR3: CASSYSPRGTSLRNEQFF
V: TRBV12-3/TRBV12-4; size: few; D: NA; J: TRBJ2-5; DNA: TGTGCCAGCAGTTCCTGGATGGCTGAGGCAGAGTACCAAGAGACCCAGTACTTC; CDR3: CASSSWMAEAEYQETQYF
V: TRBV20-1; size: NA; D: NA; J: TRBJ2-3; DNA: TGCGGTGCTAGAGTGGGACTCAACACAGATACGCAGTATTTT; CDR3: CGARVGLNTDTQYF
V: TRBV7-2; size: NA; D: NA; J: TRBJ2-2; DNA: TGTGCCAGCAGTCGGGACATAGTGAACACCGGGGAGCTGTTTTTT; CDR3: CASSRDIVNTGELFF
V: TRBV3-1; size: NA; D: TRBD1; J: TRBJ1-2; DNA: TGTGCCAGCAGTCGGCACAGGGGAGCGGGAGGTAACTATGGCTACACCTTC; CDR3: CASSRHRGAGGNYGYTF
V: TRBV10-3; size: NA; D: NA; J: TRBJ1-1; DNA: TGTGCCATCAGTGAGGCGTTCAGATCCGTGAACACTGAAGCTTTCTTT; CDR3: CAISEAFRSVNTEAFF
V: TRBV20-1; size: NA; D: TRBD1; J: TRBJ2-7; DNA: TGCAGTGCTAGAGATGATGGGGTGGACAGGGTCTACGAGCAGTACTTC; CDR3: CSARDDGVDRVYEQYF
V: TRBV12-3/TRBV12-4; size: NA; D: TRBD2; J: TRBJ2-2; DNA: TGTGCCAGCAGTTTAAGCCTAGCGGGAGTTCCCGGGGAGCTGTTTTTT; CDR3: CASSLSLAGVPGELFF
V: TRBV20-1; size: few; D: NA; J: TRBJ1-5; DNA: TGCAGTGCTAGAGATACGGGGCCCAATCAGCCCCAGCATTTT; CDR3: CSARDTGPNQPQHF
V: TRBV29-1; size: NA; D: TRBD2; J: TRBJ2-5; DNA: TGCAGCATGAGCGCGGGAGAAGAGACCCAGTACTTC; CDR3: CSMSAGEETQYF
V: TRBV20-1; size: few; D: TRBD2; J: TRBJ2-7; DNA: TGCAGTGCCTTATCTACTAGCGGGATATACGAGCAGTACTTC; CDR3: CSALSTSGIYEQYF
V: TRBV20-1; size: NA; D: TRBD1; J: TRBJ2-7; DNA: TGCAGTGCTAGTTACAGGGGCTCCTACGAGCAGTACTTC; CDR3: CSASYRGSYEQYF
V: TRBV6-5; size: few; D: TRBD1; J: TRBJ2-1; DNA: TGTGCCAGCAGTCCCGGACAGGGGCGTGAGCAGTTCTTC; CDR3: CASSPGQGREQFF
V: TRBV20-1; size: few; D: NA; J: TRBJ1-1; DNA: TGCAGTGCTAGAGTCGGGGGACAGAACACTGAAGCTTTCTTT; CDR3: CSARVGGQNTEAFF
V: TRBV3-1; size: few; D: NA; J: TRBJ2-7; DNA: TGTGCCAGCAGCCAAGGGGCACACGAGCAGTACTTC; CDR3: CASSQGAHEQYF
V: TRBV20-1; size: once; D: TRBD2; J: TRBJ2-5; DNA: TGCAGTGCCGCCGGGACTAGCGGGGACCTCCAAGAGACCCAGTACTTC; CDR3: CSAAGTSGDLQETQYF
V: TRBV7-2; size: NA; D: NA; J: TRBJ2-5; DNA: TGTGCCAGCAGCTCTAGTTCGGTAGCTAGTGAGACCCAGTACTTC; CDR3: CASSSSSVASETQYF
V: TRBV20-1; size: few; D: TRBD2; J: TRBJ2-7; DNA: TGCAGTGCTAGGGGTGGGCGACTAGCCACCTACGAGCAGTACTTC; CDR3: CSARGGRLATYEQYF
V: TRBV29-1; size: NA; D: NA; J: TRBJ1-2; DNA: TGCAGCGTTGAAGGTCGGGAAGGTCTGGGGACGGGCCGCTATGGCTACACCTTC; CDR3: CSVEGREGLGTGRYGYTF
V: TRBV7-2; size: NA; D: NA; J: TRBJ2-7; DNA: TGTGCCAGCAGCCCCCCCTGGCGCCTCTCCGAGCAGTACTTC; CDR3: CASSPPWRLSEQYF
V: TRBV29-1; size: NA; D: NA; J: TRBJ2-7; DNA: TGCAGCGTGTGGGAGGCCAGGGCCCACGAGCAGTACTTC; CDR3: CSVWEARAHEQYF
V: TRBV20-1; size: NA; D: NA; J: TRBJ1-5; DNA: TGCAGTGCTACCCCGGGCAGTAGCAATCAGCCCCAGCATTTT; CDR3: CSATPGSSNQPQHF
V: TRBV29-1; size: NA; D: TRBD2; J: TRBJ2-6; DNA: TGCAGCGTTCTCGGACTAGCGGGAGGGCCAGGGGCCAACGTCCTGACTTTC; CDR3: CSVLGLAGGPGANVLTF
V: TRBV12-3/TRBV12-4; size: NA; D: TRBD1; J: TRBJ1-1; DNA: TGTGCCAGCAGAGCGGGACAGTTCAACACTGAAGCTTTCTTT; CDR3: CASRAGQFNTEAFF
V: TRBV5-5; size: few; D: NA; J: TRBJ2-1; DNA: TGTGCCAGCAGAACCTTGGCAGGGATAGATGAGCAGTTCTTC; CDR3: CASRTLAGIDEQFF
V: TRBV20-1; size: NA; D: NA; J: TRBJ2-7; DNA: TGCAGTGCCGAAGGGGCAGGGACATCCTACGAGCAGTACTTC; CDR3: CSAEGAGTSYEQYF